The 10 T cell receptor beta chains presented below share a single source sample, sequenced in a study of blood T cell repertoires in COVID-19. The data were produced by immunoSEQ multiplex PCR, yet TCRdb's version contains in-frame clones alone and is incomplete. The sample records some 37,000 clones, about nine tenths being singletons. What was sequenced was peripheral blood. These receptors came from a human donor in a cohort sampled during active COVID-19.

This clone was recorded once. This chain links TRBV25-1 with TRBJ1-5; no definite D call. Germline CDR1 and CDR2: MGHDK and SYGVNS. The CDR3 sequence is 13 residues long. Trimming cost V 4 bases and J 2 bases, with 6 bases left between them. In DNA, the CDR3 is TGTGCCAGCAGTGGTATCGGCAATCAGCCCCAGCATTTT. The encoded protein is CASSGIGNQPQHF.

This clone occurred a few times. V and J are TRBV10-3 and TRBJ1-1; D is unresolved. The germline V and J ends were trimmed by 3 bases and 1 base, with 6 bases remaining between them. This CDR3 is 13 amino acids long. The germline V gene has CDR1 ENHRY and CDR2 SYGVKD. The CDR3: CAISDKKNTEAFF. The CDR3 DNA follows: TGTGCCATCAGTGATAAAAAGAACACTGAAGCTTTCTTT.

The V gene is TRBV30, the J gene TRBJ1-6, with D unclear. The length of the CDR3 is 13 residues. Looked up from germline, CDR1 is GTSNPN and CDR2 is SVGIG (reference sequence). V lost 0 bases to trimming and J lost 10 bases, with 10 bases between them. Here the CDR3 DNA reads TGTGCCTGGAGTGTACAAGCGGGGTCACCCCTCCACTTT. The encoded protein is CAWSVQAGSPLHF.

This clone was recorded only once. The CDR3 loop is CAISESTYEQYF. The CDR3 nucleotides read TGTGCCATCAGTGAGTCTACCTACGAGCAGTACTTC. V and J are TRBV10-3 and TRBJ2-7; the D is unclear. From germline, CDR1 is ENHRY and CDR2 SYGVKD. Deletions cut 0 bases from V and 2 bases from J, with 2 bases between. The CDR3 spans 12 residues.

The chain uses TRBV24-1 and TRBJ2-7; TRBD2 aligns across 9 bases. The CDR3 length is 16 residues. The junction had 12 bases not matched to a gene; V was cut back by 4 bases and J by 6 bases. Germline CDR1 is KGHDR and CDR2 is SFDVKD. The DNA of the CDR3 is TGTGCCACCAGTGAGAATAGCGGGAGCCCCACCGTCGAGCAGTACTTC. This codes for CATSENSGSPTVEQYF.

The genes are TRBV2 and TRBJ2-3; 16 bases line up with TRBD2. Germline V lookup: CDR1 SNHLY, CDR2 FYNNEI. V was pared by 6 bases and J by 0 bases, with 12 bases of the junction left unmatched. This CDR3 spans 20 amino acids. CDR3 bases: TGTGCCAGCAGGCGATCCGGGACTAGCGGGAGGGCCCTTAGCACAGATACGCAGTATTTT. Its protein is CASRRSGTSGRALSTDTQYF.

The V call is TRBV5-1, the J call TRBJ2-1; 11 positions match TRBD2. There are 16 residues in the CDR3. CDR1 is SGHRS, CDR2 YFSETQ, per germline. Trimming at V came to 5 bases and at J to 0 bases, leaving 4 bases not matched to a gene. The CDR3 loop reads CASRHLAGGSYNEQFF. The DNA of the CDR3 is TGCGCCAGCAGACACCTAGCGGGAGGCTCCTACAATGAGCAGTTCTTC.

The chain is built from TRBV4-1 and TRBJ1-5; 10 positions match TRBD1. The V and J ends lost 3 bases and 1 base, in that order; junction bases with no gene match: 9. The CDR3 length is 18 residues. Germline V gene data show CDR1 as MGHRA and CDR2 as YSYEKL. CDR3 nucleotides: TGCGCCAGCAGCCAGAGGGGCCGACAGGGGGCAAGCAATCAGCCCCAGCATTTT. It is translated as CASSQRGRQGASNQPQHF.

V gene TRBV5-6 combines with J gene TRBJ2-6; D not resolved. Trimming left V 3 bases short and J 1 base short, with 8 bases between. The CDR3 has 15 amino acids. Germline loops: CDR1 SGHDT, CDR2 YYEEEE. CDR3 in DNA: TGTGCCAGCAGCTCTAGTCCTTCTGGGGCCAACGTCCTGACTTTC. It encodes CASSSSPSGANVLTF.

The J gene is TRBJ1-1, the V gene TRBV10-1; 8 bases are a match to TRBD1. Germline values: CDR1 WNHNN, CDR2 SYGVQD (reference sequence). Germline trimming cut 0 bases from V and 5 bases from J; bases unmatched to any gene: 5. The CDR3 loop spans 15 amino acids. This chain's CDR3 is CASSESNRGGTEAFF. The CDR3 nucleotides read TGCGCCAGCAGTGAGTCGAACAGGGGGGGGACTGAAGCTTTCTTT.